This T cell receptor (beta chain) was found in a study of CD8+ T cells in alopecia areata. Turning to the study itself: Treated patients were given 5 to 10 mg oral tofacitinib twice daily.

On this clone: The antigen is not known.

From alopecia areata patients, lesional scalp punch biopsies and peripheral blood were collected. General observations from the study: Especially in alopecia totalis/universalis, lesional scalp showed greater clonality than normal scalp did. Scalp sequencing captures resident alphabeta T cells of normal skin too. Among patients, TCR sharing was less clear than in mice, a difference possibly due in part to HLA diversity in the patient population.

The germline CDR1 and CDR2 sequences are SGHTA and FQGNSA. With V trimmed by 1 base and J by 8 bases, 10 bases remained unmatched. This CDR3 is 15 amino acids long. The authors extracted RNA and reverse transcribed it into cDNA as the sequencing template. Clones were sequenced by immunoSEQ multiplex PCR, and TCRdb holds only the in-frame ones, with some missing. Of over 15,000 clones in the sample, 66% are singletons; the top ten hold less than 7%. This chain joins TRBV7-2 and TRBJ1-2, with 7 bases identical to TRBD1. This material consisted of skin, taken at week 0. The TCR was taken from a human donor with alopecia areata. The CDR3 protein is CASSLVGTAIAGYTF. The CDR3 DNA follows: TGTGCCAGCAGCTTAGTCGGGACAGCCATCGCGGGCTACACCTTC.